The 6 T cell receptor beta chains reported below all come from one sample, sequenced in a study of T cell repertoires in cytomegalovirus infection. In TCRdb, the reads were re-called with MiXCR into one record per CDR3 protein. The table has approximately 910,000 distinct CDR3 sequences, roughly 31% seen once; the top ten hold roughly an eighth. Antigen specificity for these receptors is unknown. Material: cultured CD8+ T cells from PBMCs, obtained from culture after CMV antigen stimulation. The receptors originated from a human donor in good health (CMV status not recorded). Some clones in this sample may be carry-over from other donors' samples.

This clonotype was recorded a few times. This sequence joins TRBV29-1 and TRBJ1-1; D unresolved. The CDR3 extends over 12 amino acids. V was pared by 3 bases and J by 1 base, with 6 bases between. Germline V gene data show CDR1 as SQVTM and CDR2 as ANQGSEA. This chain's CDR3 is CSVDGRNTEAFF. CDR3 nucleotides: TGCAGCGTTGATGGGAGGAACACTGAAGCTTTCTTT.

The chain is built from TRBV7-6 and TRBJ2-3, with D hard to call. The CDR3 sequence is 13 residues long. V lost 5 bases, J lost 2 bases, and 8 bases lay in between. Germline loops: CDR1 SGHVS, CDR2 FNYEAQ. CDR3 region: CASSLQYTDTQYF. DNA of the CDR3: TGTGCCAGCAGCCTCCAGTACACAGATACGCAGTATTTT.

This clonotype was picked up one time. The genes are TRBV9 and TRBJ1-6; no clear D gene. Trimming pared 3 bases from V and 7 bases from J, leaving 11 bases between. The CDR3 is made up of 14 amino acids. Germline-derived CDR1 and CDR2 are SGDLS and YYNGEE. DNA of the CDR3: TGTGCCAGCAGCGGAGGTCATTGGAATTCACCCCTCCACTTT. Protein: CASSGGHWNSPLHF. Variable domain in full (rest from reference TRBV9 and TRBJ1-6): DSGVTQTPKHLITATGQRVTLRCSPRSGDLSVYWYQQSLDQGLQFLIQYYNGEERAKGNILERFSAQQFPDLHSELNLSSLELGDSALYFCASSGGHWNSPLHFGNGTRLTVT.

This clonotype was counted a few times. This sequence joins TRBV12-3 or TRBV12-4 and TRBJ1-2, with D uncertain. The V end lost 5 bases, the J end lost 5 bases, and 9 bases lay between the germline ends. The CDR3 consists of 12 residues. CDR3 DNA sequence: TGTGCCAGCAGTATGGGCCTTTATGGCTACACCTTC. Translated: CASSMGLYGYTF.

This clonotype was counted ten times or more. The chain has TRBV7-9 and TRBJ2-2; maybe TRBD1 (6 bases). The CDR3 runs 14 residues. Germline loops: CDR1 SEHNR, CDR2 FQNEAQ (reference sequence). Trimming stripped 5 bases from V and 0 bases from J, with 7 bases between. In DNA form, the CDR3 reads TGTGCCAGCAGCGGGACACCGAACACCGGGGAGCTGTTTTTT. It codes for CASSGTPNTGELFF.

In DNA form, the CDR3 reads TGCAGTGCTGAGGGACCTAACCCCCCCGTTTACAATGAGCAGTTCTTC. Residues: CSAEGPNPPVYNEQFF. The chain uses TRBV20-1 and TRBJ2-1; D might be TRBD1 or TRBD2, each matching 5 bases. The length of the CDR3 is 16 residues. Germline V gives CDR1 DFQATT, CDR2 SNEGSKA (reference sequence). V lost 5 bases and J lost 4, with 21 bases in between.